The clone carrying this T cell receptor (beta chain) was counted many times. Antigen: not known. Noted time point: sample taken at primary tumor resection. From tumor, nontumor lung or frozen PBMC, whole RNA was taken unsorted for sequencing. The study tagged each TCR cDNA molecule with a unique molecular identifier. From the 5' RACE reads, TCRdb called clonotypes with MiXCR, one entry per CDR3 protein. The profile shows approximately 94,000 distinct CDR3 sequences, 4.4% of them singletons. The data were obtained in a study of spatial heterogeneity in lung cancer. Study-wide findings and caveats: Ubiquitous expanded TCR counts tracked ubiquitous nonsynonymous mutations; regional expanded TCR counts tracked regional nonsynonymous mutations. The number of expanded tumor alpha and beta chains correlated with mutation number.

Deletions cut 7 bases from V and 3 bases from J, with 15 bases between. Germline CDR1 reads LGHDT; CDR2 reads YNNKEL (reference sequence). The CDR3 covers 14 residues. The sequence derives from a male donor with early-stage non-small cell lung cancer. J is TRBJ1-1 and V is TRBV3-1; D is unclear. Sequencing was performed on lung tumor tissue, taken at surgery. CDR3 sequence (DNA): TGTGCCAGCAAAGACATTATGACGGACACTGAAGCTTTCTTT. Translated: CASKDIMTDTEAFF.